These T cell receptor beta chains were read from a single sample in a study of T-cell reconstitution after alpha-beta-depleted transplantation in children. TCRdb fed the PCR reads into MiXCR, producing one record per CDR3 protein. The data show about 870,000 distinct CDR3 sequences, under 20% seen once. The sample here was PBMCs, mostly from graft donor cells, taken 360 days after TCRalphabeta/CD19-depleted stem cell transplant. The receptors here all came from a male patient younger than 18 who had a stem cell transplant for acute lymphoblastic leukemia, so the T cells may come from the graft donor. Both conserved end residues are part of each CDR3. D genes are given only for firm matches. Some rows have no size entry. The others give once, few or many, or a class for an expanded clone.

d_call clone_size j_call v_call cdr3_nt cdr3_aa
- - TRBJ2-7 TRBV2 TGTGCCAGCAGTGAAAATCTCTCCTACGAGCAGTACTTC CASSENLSYEQYF
TRBD1 many TRBJ2-7 TRBV12-3/TRBV12-4 TGTGCCAGCAGTTTGGCCGGGACAGGGTTCTACGAGCAGTACTTC CASSLAGTGFYEQYF
- many TRBJ2-2 TRBV12-3/TRBV12-4 TGTGCCAGCAGTCCACCGATGGACATCACCGGGGAGCTGTTTTTT CASSPPMDITGELFF
TRBD1 - TRBJ1-6 TRBV5-1 TGCGCCAGCAGCACCCAGGGGGGATATTCACCCCTCCACTTT CASSTQGGYSPLHF
- - TRBJ2-6 TRBV4-2 TGTGCCATCAGCCCGGGGCTCCTCGGGGCCAACGTCCTGACTTTC CAISPGLLGANVLTF
TRBD2 - TRBJ2-7 TRBV5-6 TGTGCCAGCAGGTCCCTCTCGGCGGGAGTGTTGAACGAGCAGTACTTC CASRSLSAGVLNEQYF
- - TRBJ2-5 TRBV3-1 TGTGCCAGCAGCCAACGAGGGGCGGTGGAGACCCAGTACTTC CASSQRGAVETQYF
- few TRBJ2-1 TRBV6-1 TGTGCCAGCGTAAAGAGGTTCCCCTACAATGAGCAGTTCTTC CASVKRFPYNEQFF
TRBD1 - TRBJ1-2 TRBV9 TGTGCCAGCAGCGTACTTCAGGGGGCCTATGGCTACACCTTC CASSVLQGAYGYTF
TRBD1 - TRBJ2-5 TRBV28 TGTGCCAGCAGTTTAGCCCGAAGGGGACAGGGAGAGGAGACCCAGTACTTC CASSLARRGQGEETQYF
TRBD1 many TRBJ2-1 TRBV4-3 TGCGCCAGCAGCCAAGGGATGGAGACAGGGAAGTTCTTC CASSQGMETGKFF
TRBD1 - TRBJ2-2 TRBV27 TGTGCCAGCAGAACTCCTCAGGGGGCCGGGGAGCTGTTTTTT CASRTPQGAGELFF
TRBD2 - TRBJ2-7 TRBV6-1 TGTGCCAGCAGAATTGACCCCCCCGGCGGGAGGGCCTACGAGCAGTACTTC CASRIDPPGGRAYEQYF
- - TRBJ1-2 TRBV10-3 TGTGCCACCGGGGAAGTCCGCGGCTACACCTTC CATGEVRGYTF
- - TRBJ1-4 TRBV6-1 TGTGCCAGCAGGTGGGACGGTGCAACTAATGAAAAACTGTTTTTT CASRWDGATNEKLFF
- few TRBJ2-4 TRBV6-1 TGTGCCAGCAGCCCCGGGCAGGGGCTCATTCAGTACTTC CASSPGQGLIQYF
- few TRBJ1-4 TRBV7-9 TGTGCCAGCAGCCGCTGGGGGGTCCGCGGACTGAATGAAAAACTGTTTTTT CASSRWGVRGLNEKLFF
TRBD1 few TRBJ2-7 TRBV29-1 TGCAGCGTTTGGACAGGGACGTCCTACGAGCAGTACTTC CSVWTGTSYEQYF
- - TRBJ2-3 TRBV29-1 TGCAGCGTTGGTAGCACGCAATACACAGATACGCAGTATTTT CSVGSTQYTDTQYF
- - TRBJ2-7 TRBV5-1 TGCGCCAGCTCCTCTGGGCAGTCCAATAACGAGCAGTACTTC CASSSGQSNNEQYF
- few TRBJ1-2 TRBV5-5 TGTGCCAGCAGCTTGGGGATGACAGTTGGCTACACCTTC CASSLGMTVGYTF
TRBD2 many TRBJ2-1 TRBV10-2 TGCGCCAGCCAGGGTAGTAGCGGGAGATACAATGAGCAGTTCTTC CASQGSSGRYNEQFF
- - TRBJ1-2 TRBV11-2 TGTGCCAGCAGCATATCTAAGTCCCCATACAGGAGACCTAACTATGGCTACACCTTC CASSISKSPYRRPNYGYTF
TRBD2 - TRBJ2-4 TRBV11-2 TGTGCCAGCAGCTTAGTAGCGGGAGGTCTTCCAAACATTCAGTACTTC CASSLVAGGLPNIQYF
- - TRBJ2-5 TRBV20-1 TGCAGTGTCCGGGACACCCCAGCGGAGACCCAGTACTTC CSVRDTPAETQYF
TRBD2 - TRBJ2-7 TRBV4-1 TGCGCCAACAGCCGAGGGACTAGCGGGGGTTCCTACGAGCAGTACTTC CANSRGTSGGSYEQYF
- few TRBJ2-2 TRBV12-3/TRBV12-4 TGTGCCAGCAGTTTAGCGAGGGTGGTGTTTTTT CASSLARVVFF
- - TRBJ2-7 TRBV27 TGTGCCAGCAGAAGAACGGGGGGCGTCTACGAGCAGTACTTC CASRRTGGVYEQYF
TRBD2 few TRBJ2-1 TRBV9 TGTGCCAGCAGCGTCATCACTAGCGGGAGGATGTATGAGCAGTTCTTC CASSVITSGRMYEQFF
TRBD2 - TRBJ2-2 TRBV3-1 TGTGCCAGCAGACGACAGGGTCTAGCGGGAAGAGATCCGAACACCGGGGAGCTGTTTTTT CASRRQGLAGRDPNTGELFF
- few TRBJ1-4 TRBV6-5 TGTGCCAGCAGTTACTTCGGGGGCTGGAGTAATGAAAAACTGTTTTTT CASSYFGGWSNEKLFF
- many TRBJ2-5 TRBV5-1 TGCGCCAGCAGCTTCGGACAGATACAAGAGACCCAGTACTTC CASSFGQIQETQYF
- many TRBJ2-7 TRBV20-1 TGCAGTGCTAAAAAATTGGCTGGCGGATCCTTCTCCTACGAGCAGTACTTC CSAKKLAGGSFSYEQYF
TRBD1 - TRBJ2-7 TRBV27 TGTGCCAGCAGTCTCCGGACAGGGGCGCCCTACGAGCAGTACTTC CASSLRTGAPYEQYF
TRBD2 - TRBJ2-2 TRBV9 TGTGCCAGCAGCGGCGTGGCTAGCGGGAACACCGGGGAGCTGTTTTTT CASSGVASGNTGELFF
TRBD2 - TRBJ2-1 TRBV5-1 TGCGCCAGCAGCTCCTCCCCCCTAAGCGGGAGGGTCTACAATGAGCAGTTCTTC CASSSSPLSGRVYNEQFF
TRBD1 - TRBJ2-2 TRBV6-4 TGTGCCAGCAGTCCACAGGGGATCGGGGAGCTGTTTTTT CASSPQGIGELFF
- few TRBJ1-3 TRBV6-1 TGTGCCAGCAGATCAGACTGGACAGTCTACAACACCATATATTTT CASRSDWTVYNTIYF
- few TRBJ2-2 TRBV29-1 TGCAGCGTTGGGGGGTCTACAGGGACGAACACCGGGGAGCTGTTTTTT CSVGGSTGTNTGELFF
TRBD2 many TRBJ2-5 TRBV12-3/TRBV12-4 TGTGCCAGCAGTTTCCTAGCGGGAGTAGGAGAGACCCAGTACTTC CASSFLAGVGETQYF
TRBD2 - TRBJ2-7 TRBV5-1 TGCGCCAGCAGACATGGACTAGCGGTCTCCTACGAGCAGTACTTC CASRHGLAVSYEQYF
- many TRBJ2-2 TRBV5-1 TGCGCCAGCAGCTTCGGAGGCGGGGAGCTGTTTTTT CASSFGGGELFF
- - TRBJ2-3 TRBV3-1 TGTGCCAGCAGCCAAGCAGATTGGGCTAGCGAGGCGCAGTATTTT CASSQADWASEAQYF